This T cell receptor (beta chain) was sequenced for a study of cytomegalovirus exposure and HLA in healthy donors. Findings and caveats of the study: It is likely that the observed cluster of highly shared sequence variants was a sequencing artifact.

A few counts support this clone. The antigen remains unidentified. The PCR made use of 60 Vbeta and 13 Jbeta primers. In the source study's methods: Roughly 9.9 million shared chains were among the roughly 80 million unique TCR beta chains that a later analysis counted. Clones were sequenced by immunoSEQ multiplex PCR, and TCRdb holds only the in-frame ones, with some missing. The DNA gave D and trimming, while V, J and clone size come from that table. The sample holds around 300,000 clones, roughly 70% seen once. This TCR was recovered from a female donor in good health and CMV-seronegative. Input material: PBMCs.

CDR3 region: CASSADRGDTGELFF. The CDR3 DNA is TGCGCCAGCAGTGCCGACAGGGGGGACACCGGGGAGCTGTTTTTT. The chain couples TRBV10-1 to TRBJ2-2; 9 positions agree with TRBD1. CDR1 and CDR2 from the germline V gene are WNHNN and SYGVQD (reference sequence). This CDR3 region has 15 residues. With 4 bases clipped from V and 3 bases from J, the junction kept 3 bases outside the gene matches.